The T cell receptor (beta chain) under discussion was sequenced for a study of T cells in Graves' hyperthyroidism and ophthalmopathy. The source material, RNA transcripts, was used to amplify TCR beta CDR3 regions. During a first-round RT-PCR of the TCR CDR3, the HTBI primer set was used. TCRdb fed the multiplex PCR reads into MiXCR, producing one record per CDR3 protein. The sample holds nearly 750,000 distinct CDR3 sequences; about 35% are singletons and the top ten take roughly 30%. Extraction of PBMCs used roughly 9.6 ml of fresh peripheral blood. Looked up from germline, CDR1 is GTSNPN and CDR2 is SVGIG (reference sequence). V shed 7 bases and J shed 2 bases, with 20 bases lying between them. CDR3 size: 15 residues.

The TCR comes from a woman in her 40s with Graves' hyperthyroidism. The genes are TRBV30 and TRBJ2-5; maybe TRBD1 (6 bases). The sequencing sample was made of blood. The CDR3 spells CALGRDTGPQETQYF. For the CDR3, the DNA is TGTGCCTTGGGCCGCGACACAGGGCCTCAAGAGACCCAGTACTTC.